The rows below give T cell receptor beta chains drawn from one sample of a study of beta chain features in type 1 diabetes. Method: immunoSEQ multiplex PCR; TCRdb's copy keeps in-frame clones and lacks some. The top ten hold less than 1.5% of the sample, which has around 140,000 clones, more than 9% seen once. The sample taken for sequencing was naive CD4+ T cells from blood. These receptors all come from a man between 18 and 29 years old in good health. Each CDR3 is given with its conserved first and last residue. D genes are given only for firm matches. Clone size, where shown, is once, few, many, or a class for clones that have expanded.

few	TRBV5-6	.	TRBJ2-7	CASTHWPGGGLGEQYF	TGTGCCAGCACCCATTGGCCCGGGGGTGGTCTCGGCGAGCAGTACTTC
few	TRBV18	.	TRBJ2-3	CASSPGRGDTQYF	TGTGCCAGCTCACCAGGTAGGGGAGATACGCAGTATTTT
many	TRBV4-1	TRBD1	TRBJ2-5	CASSQGQGRETQYF	TGCGCCAGCAGCCAAGGACAGGGTCGTGAGACCCAGTACTTC
.	TRBV18	TRBD2	TRBJ2-5	CASSPIAGTSGGQETQYF	TGTGCCAGCTCACCTATCGCGGGGACTAGCGGGGGCCAAGAGACCCAGTACTTC
few	TRBV5-5	TRBD1	TRBJ2-7	CASSPTTGYEQYF	TGTGCCAGCAGCCCCACGACAGGGTACGAGCAGTACTTC
few	TRBV6-1	TRBD1	TRBJ1-1	CASSRTGFTEAFF	TGTGCCAGCAGTCGGACAGGCTTTACTGAAGCTTTCTTT
few	TRBV4-2	.	TRBJ2-6	CASSSSGTLPPGANVLTF	TGTGCCAGCAGCTCATCCGGGACTCTGCCCCCTGGGGCCAACGTCCTGACTTTC
.	TRBV7-2	.	TRBJ1-5	CASSYQGTSNQPQHF	TGTGCCAGCAGCTATCAGGGGACGAGCAATCAGCCCCAGCATTTT
.	TRBV30	.	TRBJ1-6	CAWMWGRSHSPLHF	TGTGCCTGGATGTGGGGGAGGTCCCATTCACCCCTCCACTTT
.	TRBV5-1	.	TRBJ1-3	CASSGRPSGNTIYF	TGCGCCAGCAGCGGCAGGCCCTCTGGAAACACCATATATTTT
few	TRBV6-1	TRBD2	TRBJ2-1	CASSEAESGGVPYTYEQFF	TGTGCCAGCAGTGAAGCGGAAAGCGGGGGGGTTCCCTATACGTATGAGCAGTTCTTC
.	TRBV7-8	.	TRBJ2-2	CASSLGYRKRPNTGELFF	TGTGCCAGCAGCTTAGGGTACAGAAAACGACCGAACACCGGGGAGCTGTTTTTT